These 4 T cell receptor beta chains share one sample of origin, sequenced in a study of cytomegalovirus exposure and HLA in healthy donors (TCRdb year 2017). Receptor amplification or capture employed the immunoSEQ multiplex PCR assay. The multiplex PCR relied on a mix of 60 forward primers for TCR Vbeta segments and 13 reverse primers for TCR Jbeta segments. TCRdb took over this immuneACCESS table, retaining in-frame rearrangements with V and J assigned. Such tables are incomplete; in checked studies, under half of the missing clones stem from an unresolved V gene, and the remainder is unexplained. The sample includes about 160,000 clones, with about 77% observed a single time. Roughly 7.4% of the sample is held by the ten biggest clonotypes. The sample taken for sequencing was PBMCs. The receptor source for this set is a male donor in good health and CMV-seropositive.

This clone has more than one count but fewer than ten. The J gene is TRBJ1-1, the V gene TRBV12-5; weak D call: TRBD1 (6 bases). V was pared by 2 bases and J by 2 bases, with 15 bases between. Germline V lookup: CDR1 LGHNT, CDR2 FRNRAP. This CDR3 region has 16 residues. The DNA for the CDR3 is TGTGCTAGTGGTTTGCCCCGGGACACTATAAACACTGAAGCTTTCTTT. Translated, it gives CASGLPRDTINTEAFF.

The J gene is TRBJ1-6, the V gene TRBV27; TRBD1 is a possible D gene (5 bases). Trimming pared 2 bases from V and 2 bases from J, leaving 10 bases between. The germline CDR1 and CDR2 sequences are MNHEY and SMNVEV (reference sequence). This CDR3 comprises 16 residues. The CDR3 DNA sequence: TGTGCCAGCAGTTTAACCCGACAGACCTATAATTCACCCCTCCACTTT. As protein: CASSLTRQTYNSPLHF.

The chain combines TRBV5-8 with TRBJ2-3; TRBD2 matches at 7 bases. Trimming cost V 2 bases and J 2 bases; bases outside gene matches: 2. This CDR3 spans 14 amino acids. Germline V gene sequence: CDR1 SGHTS, CDR2 YDEGEE. The CDR3 coding sequence is TGTGCCAGCAGCTTCGGGGGGAACACAGATACGCAGTATTTT. Amino acids: CASSFGGNTDTQYF.

This chain connects TRBV7-3 to TRBJ1-2; D uncertain. The CDR3 spans 14 residues. Germline V gene lookup returns CDR1 SGHTA and CDR2 FQGTGA. The V end was cut by 2 bases, the J end by 6 bases, with 13 bases between. The CDR3 DNA follows: TGTGCCAGCAGCTTAGGACTCGATGGGGATGGCTACACCTTC. Protein: CASSLGLDGDGYTF.